A selection of T cell receptor beta chains follows, all from one sample in a study of T cells after yellow fever vaccination. TCRdb reprocessed the 5' RACE reads via MiXCR and lists one record per CDR3 protein. Altogether hundreds of thousands of distinct CDR3 sequences are present, roughly 12% being singletons, with the ten largest covering about an eighth. The sample was PBMCs, taken on the day of the yellow fever booster vaccination. These receptors were collected from a man in his thirties or forties who received the YFV17D yellow fever vaccine. Each CDR3 is given with its conserved first and last residue. The D gene is left open where the match is weak. Rows give clone size only sometimes, using once, few, many, or a class for an expanded clone.

d_call: .
clone_size: few
v_call: TRBV20-1
j_call: TRBJ1-5
cdr3_aa: CSAILGDQPQHF
cdr3_nt: TGCAGTGCCATCCTCGGAGATCAGCCCCAGCATTTT

d_call: .
clone_size: once
v_call: TRBV4-3
j_call: TRBJ2-3
cdr3_aa: CASSPRPSTDTQYF
cdr3_nt: TGCGCCAGCAGCCCGAGGCCTAGCACAGATACGCAGTATTTT

d_call: .
clone_size: few
v_call: TRBV7-2
j_call: TRBJ2-7
cdr3_aa: CASSWGDTPYEQYF
cdr3_nt: TGTGCCAGCAGCTGGGGGGACACCCCCTACGAGCAGTACTTC

d_call: .
clone_size: .
v_call: TRBV18
j_call: TRBJ1-5
cdr3_aa: CASSPSSFQPQHF
cdr3_nt: TGTGCCAGCTCACCAAGTAGTTTTCAGCCCCAGCATTTT

d_call: .
clone_size: few
v_call: TRBV7-2
j_call: TRBJ2-5
cdr3_aa: CASSRSGTEQETQYF
cdr3_nt: TGTGCCAGCAGCCGCTCCGGGACGGAACAAGAGACCCAGTACTTC

d_call: .
clone_size: .
v_call: TRBV12-3/TRBV12-4
j_call: TRBJ2-5
cdr3_aa: CASNAAPQETQYF
cdr3_nt: TGTGCCAGCAACGCAGCGCCACAAGAGACCCAGTACTTC

d_call: .
clone_size: few
v_call: TRBV6-1
j_call: TRBJ1-2
cdr3_aa: CAIWWAGYTF
cdr3_nt: TGTGCCATCTGGTGGGCTGGCTACACCTTC

d_call: .
clone_size: .
v_call: TRBV7-8
j_call: TRBJ1-1
cdr3_aa: CASSRPGQQAPFF
cdr3_nt: TGTGCCAGCAGCCGTCCGGGACAACAAGCACCTTTCTTT

d_call: TRBD1
clone_size: .
v_call: TRBV5-1
j_call: TRBJ2-1
cdr3_aa: CASSLDRADEQFF
cdr3_nt: TGCGCCAGCAGCCTGGACAGGGCGGATGAGCAGTTCTTC

d_call: TRBD1
clone_size: .
v_call: TRBV6-2/TRBV6-3
j_call: TRBJ2-7
cdr3_aa: CASSYSTGVAPVRPSYEQYF
cdr3_nt: TGTGCCAGCAGTTATTCCACAGGGGTAGCCCCTGTCCGGCCCTCCTACGAGCAGTACTTC

d_call: TRBD2
clone_size: few
v_call: TRBV15
j_call: TRBJ2-1
cdr3_aa: CATSRVSRAGGEQFF
cdr3_nt: TGTGCCACCAGCAGAGTCTCCCGCGCGGGAGGGGAGCAGTTCTTC

d_call: .
clone_size: .
v_call: TRBV11-1
j_call: TRBJ1-1
cdr3_aa: CASSLAGLGQGVSTEAFF
cdr3_nt: TGTGCCAGCAGCTTAGCGGGGTTGGGACAAGGGGTGAGCACTGAAGCTTTCTTT

d_call: TRBD2
clone_size: few
v_call: TRBV24-1
j_call: TRBJ2-2
cdr3_aa: CATSEAGGPTGELFF
cdr3_nt: TGTGCCACCAGTGAGGCGGGAGGGCCAACCGGGGAGCTGTTTTTT